The 24 T cell receptor beta chains listed next were all sequenced from one sample in a study of cytomegalovirus exposure and HLA in healthy donors. Amplification used 60 Vbeta primers and 13 Jbeta primers. Here immunoSEQ multiplex PCR was the method, and the copy in TCRdb shows in-frame clones only, minus some. This sample's table has roughly 75,000 clones. The sample consisted of PBMCs. The source of these receptors is a man aged 35 to 55 in good health and CMV-seronegative.

This sequence joins TRBV19 and TRBJ1-2; 8 bases agree with TRBD1. CDR1 LNHDA and CDR2 SQIVND come from the germline V gene (reference sequence). CDR3 length: 16 residues. Trimming removed 3 bases from V and 8 bases from J; junction bases left unmatched: 14. The CDR3 reads CASSIIPTGAFRGYTF. The CDR3, as DNA: TGTGCCAGTAGTATTATCCCGACAGGGGCTTTTAGAGGCTACACCTTC.

The rearrangement links TRBV7-2 to TRBJ2-3; perhaps TRBD1 as D (6 bases). The CDR3 consists of 14 residues. V was cut by 6 bases and J by 6 bases, with 16 bases left in between. CDR1 and CDR2 (germline): SGHTA, FQGNSA. The CDR3 loop reads CASRDTGLGDTQYF. Written as DNA, the CDR3 is TGTGCCAGCAGGGATACAGGGTTGGGCGATACGCAGTATTTT.

V is TRBV7-2 and J is TRBJ2-1, with D unclear. Trimming shortened V by 2 bases and J by 8 bases, and 4 bases separated the two germline ends. Germline CDR1 reads SGHTA; CDR2 reads FQGNSA. This CDR3 has 11 residues. The DNA for the CDR3 is TGTGCCAGCAGCTTACTCTATGAGCAGTTCTTC. Translation: CASSLLYEQFF.

The V and J genes are TRBV29-1 and TRBJ2-7, with 7 positions matching TRBD2. Trimming at V came to 3 bases and at J to 6 bases, leaving 14 bases not matched to a gene. Germline lookup yields CDR1 SQVTM and CDR2 ANQGSEA. The length of the CDR3 is 15 residues. The CDR3 DNA follows: TGCAGCGTTGAGAGGTTCGGGGGGATAGTAGGCGAGCAGTACTTC. It translates to CSVERFGGIVGEQYF.

The V and J genes are TRBV6-6 and TRBJ2-1; 8 bases are shared with TRBD2. V shed 6 bases, J shed 8 bases, and the junction held 15 bases outside the gene matches. CDR3 length: 16 amino acids. Germline CDR1 reads MNHNY; CDR2 reads SVGAGI (reference sequence). CDR3 coding DNA: TGTGCCAGCAGGCCCCGGTTGACTAGCGTCGGCGATGAGCAGTTCTTC. Amino acid sequence: CASRPRLTSVGDEQFF.

In DNA form, the CDR3 reads TGTGCCAGTAGGGGCGAGAAGCTCACAGATACGCAGTATTTT. This encodes CASRGEKLTDTQYF. The chain links TRBV19 to TRBJ2-3; D gene uncertain. Trimming stripped 6 bases from V and 2 bases from J, with 12 bases between. CDR3 length equals 14 residues. Germline V gene lookup returns CDR1 LNHDA and CDR2 SQIVND (reference sequence).

Turning to this clone: A read error may produce the germline difference seen at one junction end. V gene TRBV11-2 combines with J gene TRBJ2-3; 8 nucleotides align to TRBD1. Per the germline V gene, CDR1 is SGHAT and CDR2 is FQNNGV. The CDR3 consists of 15 residues. Here the CDR3 DNA reads TGTGCCAGCACCTTACAGGGGGTAAGCACAGATACGCAGTATTTT. It specifies CASTLQGVSTDTQYF. Together with reference TRBV11-2 and TRBJ2-3, the CDR3 gives the full variable domain: EAGVAQSPRYKIIEKRQSVAFWCNPISGHATLYWYQQILGQGPKLLIQFQNNGVVDDSQLPKDRFSAERLKGVDSTLKIQPAKLEDSAVYLCASTLQGVSTDTQYFGPGTRLTVL.

The chain joins TRBV30 to TRBJ1-2, with 9 bases aligning to TRBD1. This CDR3 is 12 amino acids long. The J segment lost 5 bases and the V segment lost 8 bases, leaving 6 bases of the junction unmatched. CDR1 GTSNPN and CDR2 SVGIG come from the germline V gene (reference sequence). The CDR3 spells CASPGTGYGYTF. The CDR3 bases are TGTGCCAGCCCCGGGACAGGGTATGGCTACACCTTC.

The chain joins TRBV19 to TRBJ1-5, with TRBD1 as a possible D gene (5 bases). Trimming removed 3 bases from V and 7 bases from J, with 19 bases in between. CDR3 length equals 16 residues. Germline-derived CDR1 and CDR2 are LNHDA and SQIVND (reference sequence). CDR3 DNA: TGTGCCAGTAGTATCCGGCCTTTCAGGGCGGGGCAGCCCCAGCATTTT. This sequence encodes CASSIRPFRAGQPQHF.

The rearrangement links TRBV7-9 to TRBJ1-4; a weak D match, TRBD1 (5 bases). The CDR3 spans 14 residues. V was pared by 1 base and J by 8 bases, with 11 bases between. The germline V gene encodes CDR1 SEHNR and CDR2 FQNEAQ (reference sequence). The CDR3 region has the DNA TGTGCCAGCAGCTTAGGTCAGGGAAGAGAAAAACTGTTTTTT. Its translation is CASSLGQGREKLFF.

This rearrangement joins TRBV30 to TRBJ2-1; the match to TRBD2 covers 8 bases. The CDR3 has 17 residues. The germline gives CDR1 GTSNPN, CDR2 SVGIG (reference sequence). Trimming removed 0 bases from V and 7 bases from J; junction bases left unmatched: 14. The CDR3 region is CAWSVKSYGRDGNEQFF. The CDR3 nucleotides read TGTGCCTGGAGTGTAAAGTCCTACGGGAGGGACGGGAATGAGCAGTTCTTC.

The chain joins TRBV7-2 to TRBJ2-7, with 10 bases fitting TRBD1. Per the germline V gene, CDR1 is SGHTA and CDR2 is FQGNSA. The CDR3 sequence is 14 residues long. After removal of 5 bases from V and 3 bases from J, the junction contained 4 bases not matched to a gene. The CDR3 DNA is TGTGCCAGCAGCAGACGGACAGGGGGCTACGAGCAGTACTTC. Its translation: CASSRRTGGYEQYF. The whole variable domain, remainder taken from reference TRBV7-2 and TRBJ2-7, is GAGVSQSPSNKVTEKGKDVELRCDPISGHTALYWYRQSLGQGLEFLIYFQGNSAPDKSGLPSDRFSAERTGGSVSTLTIQRTQQEDSAVYLCASSRRTGGYEQYFGPGTRLTVT.

The V call is TRBV18, the J call TRBJ2-4, with D possibly being TRBD1 (5 bases). The germline CDR1 and CDR2 sequences are KGHSH and LQKENI. Between the trimmed V and J ends, which lost 3 bases and 7 bases, there was a span of 10 bases. The length of the CDR3 is 13 residues. The DNA for the CDR3 is TGTGCCAGCTCACCCTCGCAGGGTAACATTCAGTACTTC. Its translation is CASSPSQGNIQYF.

This chain connects TRBV30 to TRBJ1-2, with TRBD1 identical over 7 bases. The CDR3 consists of 13 residues. V lost 4 bases, J lost 3 bases, and 5 bases stayed unmatched. Germline lookup yields CDR1 GTSNPN and CDR2 SVGIG (reference sequence). CDR3 in amino acids: CAWTADRDYGYTF. CDR3 bases: TGTGCCTGGACCGCCGACAGGGACTATGGCTACACCTTC.

V gene TRBV10-3 combines with J gene TRBJ1-3; 7 nucleotides match TRBD1. Unmatched junction bases numbered 3, after V lost 10 bases and J lost 0 bases. The CDR3 contains 13 residues. The V gene's germline CDR1 is ENHRY and CDR2 SYGVKD. CDR3 loop: CATGQNSGNTIYF. CDR3 nucleotide sequence: TGTGCCACGGGACAGAACTCTGGAAACACCATATATTTT.

The chain has TRBV25-1 and TRBJ2-1; weak D call: TRBD2 (5 bases). Per the germline V gene, CDR1 is MGHDK and CDR2 is SYGVNS. V shed 1 base and J shed 6 bases, with 7 bases lying between them. The CDR3 runs to 13 residues. In nucleotides, the CDR3 is TGTGCCAGCAGTGAATGGGAGATCAATGAGCAGTTCTTC. This sequence encodes CASSEWEINEQFF.

This sequence joins TRBV28 and TRBJ1-5; no reliable D call. The germline CDR1 and CDR2 sequences are MDHEN and SYDVKM. This CDR3 has 14 residues. V was shortened by 7 bases and J by 2 bases, with 12 bases between the two germline ends. The CDR3 bases are TGTGCCAGCACAATTCTATACGGCAATCAGCCCCAGCATTTT. Amino acid sequence: CASTILYGNQPQHF. The full variable domain, completed using reference TRBV28 and TRBJ1-5, is DVKVTQSSRYLVKRTGEKVFLECVQDMDHENMFWYRQDPGLGLRLIYFSYDVKMKEKGDIPEGYSVSREKKERFSLILESASTNQTSMYLCASTILYGNQPQHFGDGTRLSIL.

The chain couples TRBV25-1 to TRBJ2-3, with D unresolved. The CDR3 runs 12 residues. Trimming left V 6 bases short and J 11 bases short, with 15 bases between. Looked up from germline, CDR1 is MGHDK and CDR2 is SYGVNS. Here the CDR3 DNA reads TGTGCCAGCAGCCCCGATGCGGAAGGGCAGTATTTT. It encodes CASSPDAEGQYF.

The chain has TRBV27 and TRBJ2-7, with 8 positions matching TRBD2. V trimming: 8 bases; J trimming: 2 bases; junction bases outside the gene matches: 11. The CDR3 loop spans 15 amino acids. CDR1 is MNHEY and CDR2 is SMNVEV in the germline V gene (reference sequence). The CDR3, as DNA: TGTGCCAGCCATCGAAGGGCTAGCGGGCCCTACGAGCAGTACTTC. Its translation is CASHRRASGPYEQYF.

The rearrangement uses TRBV19 and TRBJ2-3; 8 bases line up with TRBD1. The CDR3 covers 16 residues. The germline V gene has CDR1 LNHDA and CDR2 SQIVND (reference sequence). V gave up 4 bases and J gave up 0 bases; unmatched junction bases: 6. In DNA, the CDR3 is TGTGCCAGTAGTACCCGGACAGGGACTAGCACAGATACGCAGTATTTT. Its protein product is CASSTRTGTSTDTQYF. Looking up the rest from reference TRBV19 and TRBJ2-3 gives the full variable domain: DGGITQSPKYLFRKEGQNVTLSCEQNLNHDAMYWYRQDPGQGLRLIYYSQIVNDFQKGDIAEGYSVSREKKESFPLTVTSAQKNPTAFYLCASSTRTGTSTDTQYFGPGTRLTVL.

This chain connects TRBV7-2 to TRBJ2-2; D might be TRBD1 (6 bases). This CDR3 has 13 amino acids. Trimming left V 4 bases short and J 8 bases short, with 11 bases between. CDR1 is SGHTA, CDR2 FQGNSA, per germline. The CDR3 loop is CASSSYRVGELFF. CDR3 in DNA: TGTGCCAGCAGCTCGTACAGGGTAGGGGAGCTGTTTTTT.

This chain links TRBV19 with TRBJ1-2; D not certain. Germline-derived CDR1 and CDR2 are LNHDA and SQIVND (reference sequence). V was cut by 5 bases and J by 7 bases, with 17 bases left in between. The CDR3 is 14 amino acids. The CDR3 sequence is CASSVPRRESGYTF. The DNA of the CDR3 is TGTGCCAGTAGTGTCCCGCGGAGGGAGTCTGGCTACACCTTC.

This rearrangement joins TRBV2 to TRBJ1-2, with 9 bases matching TRBD1. Per the germline V gene, CDR1 is SNHLY and CDR2 is FYNNEI. The CDR3 runs 15 residues. V dropped 6 bases and J dropped 8; count of bases not matched to a gene: 13. The chain's CDR3 is CASSIPGQGGDGYTF. The CDR3, as DNA: TGTGCCAGCAGCATACCGGGACAGGGTGGGGACGGCTACACCTTC.

The gene calls are TRBV7-2 and TRBJ1-6, with D maybe TRBD1 (5 bases). V was shortened by 5 bases and J by 7 bases, with 24 bases between the two germline ends. The CDR3 has 18 residues. The germline CDR1 and CDR2 sequences are SGHTA and FQGNSA. DNA for the CDR3: TGTGCCAGCAGCAGTCCGAGGGCGGGGGGGACGGGGAATTCACCCCTCCACTTT. Its protein product is CASSSPRAGGTGNSPLHF.